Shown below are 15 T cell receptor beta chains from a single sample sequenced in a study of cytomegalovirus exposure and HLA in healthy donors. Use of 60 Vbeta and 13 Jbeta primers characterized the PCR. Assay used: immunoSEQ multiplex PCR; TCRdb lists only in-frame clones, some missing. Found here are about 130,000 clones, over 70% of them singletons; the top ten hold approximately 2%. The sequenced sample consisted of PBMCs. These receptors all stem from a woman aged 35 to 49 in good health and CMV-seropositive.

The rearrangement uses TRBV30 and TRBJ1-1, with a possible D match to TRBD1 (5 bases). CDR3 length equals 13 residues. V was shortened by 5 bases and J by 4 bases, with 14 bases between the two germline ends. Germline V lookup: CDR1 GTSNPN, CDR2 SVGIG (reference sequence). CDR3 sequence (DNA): TGTGCCTGGTCGGGGGAGGGGCGCACTGAAGCTTTCTTT. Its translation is CAWSGEGRTEAFF.

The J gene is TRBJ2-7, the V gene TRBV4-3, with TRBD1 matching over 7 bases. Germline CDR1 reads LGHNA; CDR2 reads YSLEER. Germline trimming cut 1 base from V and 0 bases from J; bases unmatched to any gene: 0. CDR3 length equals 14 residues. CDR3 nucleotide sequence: TGCGCCAGCAGCCAAGGACAGGGCTCCTACGAGCAGTACTTC. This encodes CASSQGQGSYEQYF.

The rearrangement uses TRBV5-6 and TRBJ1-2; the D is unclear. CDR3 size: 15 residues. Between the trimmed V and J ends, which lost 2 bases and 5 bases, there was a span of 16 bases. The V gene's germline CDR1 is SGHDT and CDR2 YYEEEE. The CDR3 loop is CASSLIHSGPYGYTF. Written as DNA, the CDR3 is TGTGCCAGCAGCTTAATACATTCAGGTCCTTATGGCTACACCTTC. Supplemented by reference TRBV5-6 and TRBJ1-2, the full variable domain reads DAGVTQSPTHLIKTRGQQVTLRCSPKSGHDTVSWYQQALGQGPQFIFQYYEEEERQRGNFPDRFSGHQFPNYSSELNVNALLLGDSALYLCASSLIHSGPYGYTFGSGTRLTVV.

CDR3 region: CASSQDTGTSGNQYF. The CDR3 nucleotides are TGCGCCAGCAGCCAAGATACCGGGACTAGCGGAAACCAGTACTTC. The rearrangement uses TRBV4-1 and TRBJ2-5; the match to TRBD2 covers 11 bases. J gave up 10 bases and V 0 bases, and 7 bases lay outside the gene matches. The CDR3 runs 15 residues. Germline V gives CDR1 MGHRA, CDR2 YSYEKL.

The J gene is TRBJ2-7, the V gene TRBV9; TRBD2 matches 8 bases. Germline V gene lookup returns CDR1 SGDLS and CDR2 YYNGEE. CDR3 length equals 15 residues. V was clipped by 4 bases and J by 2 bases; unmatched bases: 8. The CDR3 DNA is TGTGCCAGCAGCATTAGCGGGGCGGGCGCCTACGAGCAGTACTTC. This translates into CASSISGAGAYEQYF.

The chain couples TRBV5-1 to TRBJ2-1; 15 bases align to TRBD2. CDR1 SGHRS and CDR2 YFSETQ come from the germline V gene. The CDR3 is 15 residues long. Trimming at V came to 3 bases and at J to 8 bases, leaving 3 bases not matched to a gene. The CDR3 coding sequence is TGCGCCAGCAGCTCGGGACTAGCGGGGGGCTATGAGCAGTTCTTC. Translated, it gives CASSSGLAGGYEQFF.

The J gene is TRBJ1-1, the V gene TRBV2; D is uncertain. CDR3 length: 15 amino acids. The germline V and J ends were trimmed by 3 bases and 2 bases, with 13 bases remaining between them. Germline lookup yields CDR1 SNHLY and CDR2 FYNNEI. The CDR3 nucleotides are TGTGCCAGCAGTGAGCACGGAGCACCCAACACTGAAGCTTTCTTT. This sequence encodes CASSEHGAPNTEAFF.

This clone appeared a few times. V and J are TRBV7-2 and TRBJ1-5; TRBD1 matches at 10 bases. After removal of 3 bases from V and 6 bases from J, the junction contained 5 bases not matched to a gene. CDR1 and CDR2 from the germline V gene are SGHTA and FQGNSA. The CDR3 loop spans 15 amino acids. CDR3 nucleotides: TGTGCCAGCAGCTTGACAGGGGGCAGCGCTCAGCCCCAGCATTTT. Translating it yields CASSLTGGSAQPQHF.

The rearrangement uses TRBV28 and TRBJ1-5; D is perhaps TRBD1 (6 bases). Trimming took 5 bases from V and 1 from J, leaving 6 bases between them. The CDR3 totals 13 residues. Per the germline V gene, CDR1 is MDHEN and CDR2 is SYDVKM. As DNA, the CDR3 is TGTGCCAGCAGTCAGGGGAGCAATCAGCCCCAGCATTTT. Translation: CASSQGSNQPQHF.

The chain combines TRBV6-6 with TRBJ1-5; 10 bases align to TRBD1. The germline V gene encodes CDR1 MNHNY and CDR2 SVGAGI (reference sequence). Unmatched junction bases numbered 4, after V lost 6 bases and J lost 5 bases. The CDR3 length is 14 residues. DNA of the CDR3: TGTGCCAGCAGACCGGGACAGGGGTATCAGCCCCAGCATTTT. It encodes CASRPGQGYQPQHF.

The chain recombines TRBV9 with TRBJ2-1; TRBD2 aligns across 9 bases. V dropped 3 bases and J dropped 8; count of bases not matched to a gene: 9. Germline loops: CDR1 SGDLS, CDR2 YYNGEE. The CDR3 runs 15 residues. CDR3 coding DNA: TGTGCCAGCAGCGCCCGAAGCGGGGGGACTGATGAGCAGTTCTTC. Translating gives CASSARSGGTDEQFF.

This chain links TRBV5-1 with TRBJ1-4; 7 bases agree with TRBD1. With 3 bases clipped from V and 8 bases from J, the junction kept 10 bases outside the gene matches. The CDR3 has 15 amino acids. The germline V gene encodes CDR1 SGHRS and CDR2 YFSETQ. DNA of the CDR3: TGCGCCAGCAGCTACTCCGGGACAGCGAGCGAAAAACTGTTTTTT. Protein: CASSYSGTASEKLFF.

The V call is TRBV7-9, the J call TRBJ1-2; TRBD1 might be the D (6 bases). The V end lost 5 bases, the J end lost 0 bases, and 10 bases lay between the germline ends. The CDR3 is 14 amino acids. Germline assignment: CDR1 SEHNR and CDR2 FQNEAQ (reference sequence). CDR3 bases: TGTGCCAGCAGCGTGGACAGCCCTAACTATGGCTACACCTTC. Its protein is CASSVDSPNYGYTF.

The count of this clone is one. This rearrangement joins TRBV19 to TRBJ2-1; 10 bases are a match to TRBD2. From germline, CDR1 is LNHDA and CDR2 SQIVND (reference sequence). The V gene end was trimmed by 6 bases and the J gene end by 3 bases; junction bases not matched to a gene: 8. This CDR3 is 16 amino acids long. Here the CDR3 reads CASRYSGRMNYNEQFF. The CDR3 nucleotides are TGTGCCAGTAGGTATAGCGGGAGGATGAACTACAATGAGCAGTTCTTC. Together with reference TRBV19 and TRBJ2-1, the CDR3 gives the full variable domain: DGGITQSPKYLFRKEGQNVTLSCEQNLNHDAMYWYRQDPGQGLRLIYYSQIVNDFQKGDIAEGYSVSREKKESFPLTVTSAQKNPTAFYLCASRYSGRMNYNEQFFGPGTRLTVL.

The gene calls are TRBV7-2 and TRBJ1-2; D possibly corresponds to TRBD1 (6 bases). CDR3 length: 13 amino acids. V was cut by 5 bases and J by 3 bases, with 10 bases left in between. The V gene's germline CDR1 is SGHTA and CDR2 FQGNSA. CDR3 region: CASSPGQYYGYTF. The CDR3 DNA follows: TGTGCCAGCAGCCCCGGACAGTACTATGGCTACACCTTC.